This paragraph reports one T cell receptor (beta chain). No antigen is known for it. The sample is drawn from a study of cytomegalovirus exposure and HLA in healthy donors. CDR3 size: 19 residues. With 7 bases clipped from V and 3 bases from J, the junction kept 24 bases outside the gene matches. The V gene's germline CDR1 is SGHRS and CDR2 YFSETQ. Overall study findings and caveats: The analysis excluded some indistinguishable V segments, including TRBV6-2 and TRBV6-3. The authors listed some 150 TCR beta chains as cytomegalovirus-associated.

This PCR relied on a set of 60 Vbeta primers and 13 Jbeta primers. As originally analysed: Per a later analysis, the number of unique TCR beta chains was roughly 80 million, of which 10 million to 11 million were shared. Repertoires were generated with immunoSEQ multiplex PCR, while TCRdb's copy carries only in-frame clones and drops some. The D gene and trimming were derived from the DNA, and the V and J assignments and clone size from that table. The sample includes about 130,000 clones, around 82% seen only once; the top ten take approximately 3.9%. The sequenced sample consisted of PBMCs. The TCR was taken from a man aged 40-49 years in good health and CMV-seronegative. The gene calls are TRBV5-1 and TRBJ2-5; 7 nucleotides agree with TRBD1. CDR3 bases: TGCGCCAGCCTGGACAGGAACATTTACGTCCCCTTTTCGGAAGAGACCCAGTACTTC. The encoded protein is CASLDRNIYVPFSEETQYF.